The 10 T cell receptor beta chains below come from one sample, sequenced in a study of blood T cell repertoires in COVID-19. Profiling relied on immunoSEQ multiplex PCR, and the TCRdb table lists in-frame clones only, not all of them. Among about 160,000 clones listed, 80% to 90% were seen once. Sequencing was carried out using peripheral blood. The receptor source for this set is a man in his 70s with acute or convalescent COVID-19.

The rearrangement links TRBV29-1 to TRBJ1-4; 7 bases match TRBD1. The CDR3 extends over 13 amino acids. In germline, CDR1 is SQVTM, CDR2 ANQGSEA. The V gene end was trimmed by 4 bases and the J gene end by 5 bases; junction bases not matched to a gene: 4. CDR3 sequence: CSVGQGLNEKLFF. The DNA for the CDR3 is TGCAGCGTTGGACAGGGCCTAAATGAAAAACTGTTTTTT.

The genes are TRBV28 and TRBJ2-2; 7 bases fit TRBD1. V shed 6 bases and J 0 bases; nucleotides not matched to a gene: 10. Germline V CDR1 and CDR2: MDHEN, SYDVKM. The CDR3 loop spans 17 amino acids. The CDR3 here is CASRPTHRGSNTGELFF. The CDR3 DNA is TGTGCCAGCAGACCTACCCACAGGGGATCGAACACCGGGGAGCTGTTTTTT.

The chain carries TRBV6-2 or TRBV6-3 and TRBJ2-2; D is undetermined. This CDR3 is 13 amino acids long. The germline V gene encodes CDR1 MNHEY and CDR2 SVGEGT. Trimming left V 4 bases short and J 5 bases short, with 8 bases between. CDR3 protein: CASSSTETGELFF. CDR3 DNA sequence: TGTGCCAGCAGTTCCACAGAGACCGGGGAGCTGTTTTTT.

The V and J genes are TRBV25-1 and TRBJ1-2; 9 positions agree with TRBD1. The CDR3 is 15 residues long. V shed 5 bases and J 9 bases; nucleotides not matched to a gene: 13. Germline CDR1 is MGHDK and CDR2 is SYGVNS. CDR3 coding DNA: TGTGCCAGCAGTCGACTAGTGGGACAGGGTGTTCGCTACACCTTC. Its protein product is CASSRLVGQGVRYTF.

This clone appeared once. The rearrangement joins TRBV7-3 to TRBJ2-6, with D possibly being TRBD1 (5 bases). This CDR3 has 18 amino acids. V dropped 1 base and J dropped 0 bases, with 13 bases sitting between them. Germline-derived CDR1 and CDR2 are SGHTA and FQGTGA. CDR3 DNA: TGTGCCAGCAGCTTAATGTCACAGGCTAGCTCTGGGGCCAACGTCCTGACTTTC. It translates to CASSLMSQASSGANVLTF.

This chain links TRBV9 with TRBJ2-2, with TRBD2 identical over 11 bases. V was pared by 4 bases and J by 2 bases, with 4 bases of the junction left unmatched. Looked up from germline, CDR1 is SGDLS and CDR2 is YYNGEE. The CDR3 runs to 16 residues. DNA for the CDR3: TGTGCCAGCAGCATTGGGACTAGCGGAAACACCGGGGAGCTGTTTTTT. This codes for CASSIGTSGNTGELFF. Drawing the rest from reference TRBV9 and TRBJ2-2, the complete variable domain is DSGVTQTPKHLITATGQRVTLRCSPRSGDLSVYWYQQSLDQGLQFLIQYYNGEERAKGNILERFSAQQFPDLHSELNLSSLELGDSALYFCASSIGTSGNTGELFFGEGSRLTVL.

Points on this clone: A read error may produce the germline difference seen at one junction end. This rearrangement joins TRBV7-7 to TRBJ2-3; TRBD2 agrees at 7 bases. The CDR3 consists of 17 residues. Germline CDR1 and CDR2: SSHAT and FNYEAQ (reference sequence). The CDR3 region has the DNA TGTGCTAGCAGAGTTTTCCGGGACTACCTTTCCACAGATACGCAGTATTTT. Amino acids: CASRVFRDYLSTDTQYF.

V usage is TRBV4-2 and J usage is TRBJ2-5; 10 bases match TRBD2. This CDR3 comprises 17 residues. From germline, CDR1 is LGHNA and CDR2 YNFKEQ. With V trimmed by 1 base and J by 4 bases, 9 bases remained unmatched. Here the CDR3 DNA reads TGTGCCAGCAGCCAAGGGTCAAGCGGGAGGGCCGGAGAGACCCAGTACTTC. This translates into CASSQGSSGRAGETQYF.

The J gene is TRBJ2-7, the V gene TRBV28; 7 bases fit TRBD1. The CDR3 length is 16 residues. CDR1 and CDR2 from the germline V gene are MDHEN and SYDVKM. J was trimmed by 1 base and V by 6 bases; bases with no gene match: 12. CDR3 sequence reads: CASSRYTGTASYEQYF. The CDR3 DNA follows: TGTGCCAGCAGCAGATATACCGGGACAGCATCCTACGAGCAGTACTTC.

V usage is TRBV12-3 or TRBV12-4 and J usage is TRBJ1-2, with 7 bases matching TRBD1. The J segment lost 6 bases and the V segment lost 3 bases, leaving 4 bases of the junction unmatched. The CDR3 totals 13 residues. In DNA, the CDR3 is TGTGCCAGCAGTTTTGCAGGGGGGAATGGCTACACCTTC. It yields the protein CASSFAGGNGYTF.